Listed below are T cell receptor beta chains from one sample, sequenced in a study. Via MiXCR, TCRdb re-called the 5' RACE reads, giving one row per CDR3 protein. The top ten clones hold 3.5% to 5% of a sample with 6,700 or so distinct CDR3 sequences, 55% to 60% of them seen once. Source material: tumor-infiltrating memory CD4+ T cells sorted from the breast tumor. The origin of the receptors is a female donor with breast cancer. Both conserved end residues are part of each CDR3. Each record gives: clone size, D gene, V gene, J gene, CDR3 protein, CDR3 DNA. A D gene is named only where the DNA matches it firmly. Size tells how often a clone was seen (once, few, many) or the class of an expanded clone, and some rows leave it out.

abundance: NA; d_gene: TRBD2; v_gene: TRBV12-3/TRBV12-4; j_gene: TRBJ2-1; CDR3aa: CASRIAGDPVEQFF; CDR3nt: TGTGCCAGCAGAATAGCGGGGGACCCAGTTGAGCAGTTCTTC
abundance: few; d_gene: NA; v_gene: TRBV7-3; j_gene: TRBJ2-5; CDR3aa: CASSLNRQETQYF; CDR3nt: TGTGCCAGCAGCTTAAACAGGCAAGAGACCCAGTACTTC
abundance: NA; d_gene: NA; v_gene: TRBV27; j_gene: TRBJ2-4; CDR3aa: CASSSTLGGSQNIQYF; CDR3nt: TGTGCCAGCAGTTCGACTCTAGGAGGATCCCAAAACATTCAGTACTTC
abundance: few; d_gene: NA; v_gene: TRBV20-1; j_gene: TRBJ1-2; CDR3aa: CSATYRADYGYTF; CDR3nt: TGCAGTGCTACCTACAGGGCTGACTATGGCTACACCTTC
abundance: NA; d_gene: NA; v_gene: TRBV20-1; j_gene: TRBJ1-2; CDR3aa: CSARDRGERGYGYTF; CDR3nt: TGCAGTGCTAGAGATCGGGGGGAGAGGGGTTATGGCTACACCTTC
abundance: few; d_gene: TRBD2; v_gene: TRBV6-5; j_gene: TRBJ2-1; CDR3aa: CASWRAGLARNEQFF; CDR3nt: TGTGCCAGTTGGCGGGCGGGACTAGCGCGGAATGAGCAGTTCTTC
abundance: NA; d_gene: TRBD1; v_gene: TRBV7-9; j_gene: TRBJ1-2; CDR3aa: CASSKYRGNYGYTF; CDR3nt: TGCGCCAGCAGCAAATACAGGGGGAACTATGGCTACACCTTC
abundance: NA; d_gene: NA; v_gene: TRBV10-3; j_gene: TRBJ2-2; CDR3aa: CAISAAGELFF; CDR3nt: TGTGCCATCAGTGCAGCGGGGGAGCTGTTTTTT
abundance: NA; d_gene: NA; v_gene: TRBV5-1; j_gene: TRBJ2-2; CDR3aa: CASSLVPVSRNTGELFF; CDR3nt: TGCGCCAGCAGCTTGGTCCCCGTCTCCCGTAACACCGGGGAGCTGTTTTTT
abundance: NA; d_gene: NA; v_gene: TRBV20-1; j_gene: TRBJ1-1; CDR3aa: CSASSPGGGTEAFF; CDR3nt: TGCAGTGCTAGTAGTCCGGGGGGCGGCACTGAAGCTTTCTTT
abundance: NA; d_gene: NA; v_gene: TRBV6-1; j_gene: TRBJ1-2; CDR3aa: CASRPTGTDGYTF; CDR3nt: TGTGCCAGCAGACCGACGGGAACGGATGGCTACACCTTC
abundance: NA; d_gene: TRBD1; v_gene: TRBV6-5; j_gene: TRBJ1-2; CDR3aa: CASSSSRDRDGYTF; CDR3nt: TGTGCCAGCAGTTCTTCCCGGGACAGGGATGGCTACACCTTC
abundance: NA; d_gene: TRBD1; v_gene: TRBV20-1; j_gene: TRBJ1-2; CDR3aa: CSARDQGGQGFYGYTF; CDR3nt: TGCAGTGCTAGAGATCAGGGGGGGCAGGGCTTCTATGGCTACACCTTC
abundance: NA; d_gene: NA; v_gene: TRBV5-1; j_gene: TRBJ2-5; CDR3aa: CASSLLGQETQYF; CDR3nt: TGCGCCAGCAGCTTGTTGGGGCAAGAGACCCAGTACTTC
abundance: NA; d_gene: TRBD2; v_gene: TRBV7-3; j_gene: TRBJ2-3; CDR3aa: CASSSSSGSLDTQYF; CDR3nt: TGTGCCAGCAGCTCCTCTAGCGGGAGCTTGGATACGCAGTATTTT
abundance: NA; d_gene: TRBD1; v_gene: TRBV7-2; j_gene: TRBJ1-1; CDR3aa: CASSLSVTGPTEAFF; CDR3nt: TGTGCCAGCAGCTTATCGGTGACAGGGCCGACTGAAGCTTTCTTT
abundance: NA; d_gene: NA; v_gene: TRBV7-9; j_gene: TRBJ1-5; CDR3aa: CASSPRPGHNSNQPQHF; CDR3nt: TGTGCCAGCAGCCCACGGCCCGGACACAATAGCAATCAGCCCCAGCATTTT
abundance: NA; d_gene: TRBD2; v_gene: TRBV6-2/TRBV6-3; j_gene: TRBJ2-3; CDR3aa: CASRTSGGTDTQYF; CDR3nt: TGTGCCAGCAGGACTAGCGGAGGCACAGATACGCAGTATTTT
abundance: NA; d_gene: NA; v_gene: TRBV20-1; j_gene: TRBJ2-3; CDR3aa: CSASRVRGFDTQYF; CDR3nt: TGCAGTGCTAGTAGGGTGCGGGGATTCGATACGCAGTATTTT
abundance: NA; d_gene: NA; v_gene: TRBV29-1; j_gene: TRBJ1-1; CDR3aa: CSVGPGHGMNTEAFF; CDR3nt: TGCAGCGTTGGACCGGGACACGGCATGAACACTGAAGCTTTCTTT
abundance: few; d_gene: TRBD2; v_gene: TRBV20-1; j_gene: TRBJ2-3; CDR3aa: CSAKTSGGATDTQYF; CDR3nt: TGCAGTGCGAAGACTAGCGGGGGGGCAACAGATACGCAGTATTTT
abundance: NA; d_gene: NA; v_gene: TRBV5-5; j_gene: TRBJ2-7; CDR3aa: CTSSLEFLYEQYF; CDR3nt: TGTACCAGCAGCTTGGAATTTCTTTACGAGCAGTACTTC
abundance: few; d_gene: NA; v_gene: TRBV11-2; j_gene: TRBJ2-2; CDR3aa: CASSLRTDAGTGELFF; CDR3nt: TGTGCCAGCAGCCTCAGGACTGACGCTGGCACCGGGGAGCTGTTTTTT
abundance: few; d_gene: NA; v_gene: TRBV7-9; j_gene: TRBJ2-5; CDR3aa: CASSLGGTETQYF; CDR3nt: TGTGCCAGCAGCTTAGGCGGCACAGAGACCCAGTACTTC
abundance: NA; d_gene: TRBD1; v_gene: TRBV10-3; j_gene: TRBJ2-6; CDR3aa: CAIRGQGASSGANVLTF; CDR3nt: TGTGCCATCAGAGGACAGGGGGCGAGCTCTGGGGCCAACGTCCTGACTTTC
abundance: large; d_gene: NA; v_gene: TRBV12-3/TRBV12-4; j_gene: TRBJ1-5; CDR3aa: CASSLMGAGNQPQHF; CDR3nt: TGTGCCAGCAGTTTAATGGGCGCGGGCAATCAGCCCCAGCATTTT
abundance: NA; d_gene: NA; v_gene: TRBV20-1; j_gene: TRBJ1-6; CDR3aa: CSARRQAMGSYNSPLHF; CDR3nt: TGCAGTGCTCGACGCCAAGCCATGGGATCCTATAATTCACCCCTCCACTTT
abundance: NA; d_gene: NA; v_gene: TRBV5-1; j_gene: TRBJ1-1; CDR3aa: CASSLFGQLNTEAFF; CDR3nt: TGCGCCAGCAGCCTTTTCGGTCAGCTGAACACTGAAGCTTTCTTT
abundance: NA; d_gene: TRBD1; v_gene: TRBV10-3; j_gene: TRBJ2-1; CDR3aa: CASRRGLGDEQFF; CDR3nt: TGTGCCAGCCGCAGGGGGCTTGGCGATGAGCAGTTCTTC
abundance: NA; d_gene: NA; v_gene: TRBV12-3/TRBV12-4; j_gene: TRBJ2-7; CDR3aa: CASSWDPGYEQYF; CDR3nt: TGTGCCAGCAGTTGGGACCCGGGCTACGAGCAGTACTTC
abundance: NA; d_gene: TRBD1; v_gene: TRBV5-1; j_gene: TRBJ2-7; CDR3aa: CASSLSPGQGKFSDEQYF; CDR3nt: TGTGCCAGCAGCTTGTCGCCGGGACAGGGAAAGTTCTCAGACGAGCAGTACTTC
abundance: NA; d_gene: TRBD2; v_gene: TRBV10-3; j_gene: TRBJ2-1; CDR3aa: CATETGTSGNEQFF; CDR3nt: TGTGCCACCGAAACGGGGACTAGCGGGAATGAGCAGTTCTTC
abundance: NA; d_gene: TRBD1; v_gene: TRBV7-2; j_gene: TRBJ1-1; CDR3aa: CASSYRDRGGTEAFF; CDR3nt: TGTGCCAGCAGCTACCGGGACAGGGGGGGGACTGAAGCTTTCTTT
abundance: NA; d_gene: TRBD1; v_gene: TRBV5-1; j_gene: TRBJ2-5; CDR3aa: CASSVTGGEETQYF; CDR3nt: TGCGCCAGCAGCGTGACAGGGGGCGAGGAGACCCAGTACTTC
abundance: NA; d_gene: TRBD1; v_gene: TRBV20-1; j_gene: TRBJ2-2; CDR3aa: CSARRQGTGELFF; CDR3nt: TGCAGTGCTCGTCGACAGGGCACCGGGGAGCTGTTTTTT
abundance: NA; d_gene: NA; v_gene: TRBV5-4; j_gene: TRBJ1-5; CDR3aa: CASSLERNQPQHF; CDR3nt: TGTGCCAGCAGCTTGGAACGCAATCAGCCCCAGCATTTT
abundance: few; d_gene: NA; v_gene: TRBV20-1; j_gene: TRBJ2-1; CDR3aa: CSADGGPHNEQFF; CDR3nt: TGCAGTGCAGACGGGGGGCCCCACAATGAGCAGTTCTTC
abundance: NA; d_gene: NA; v_gene: TRBV3-1; j_gene: TRBJ1-6; CDR3aa: CASSQLLSPLHF; CDR3nt: TGTGCCAGCAGCCAACTACTTTCACCCCTCCACTTT
abundance: NA; d_gene: NA; v_gene: TRBV12-3/TRBV12-4; j_gene: TRBJ2-7; CDR3aa: CASSFRDRMGEQYF; CDR3nt: TGTGCCAGCAGTTTCAGAGACAGAATGGGTGAGCAGTACTTC
abundance: NA; d_gene: NA; v_gene: TRBV20-1; j_gene: TRBJ2-1; CDR3aa: CSAAGRAQGNEQFF; CDR3nt: TGCAGTGCCGCCGGCCGTGCTCAAGGGAATGAGCAGTTCTTC
abundance: NA; d_gene: TRBD1; v_gene: TRBV20-1; j_gene: TRBJ2-3; CDR3aa: CSAEDRQGKTDTQYF; CDR3nt: TGCAGTGCTGAGGATAGACAGGGAAAAACAGATACGCAGTATTTT
abundance: NA; d_gene: TRBD2; v_gene: TRBV7-3; j_gene: TRBJ2-1; CDR3aa: CASSLTWTSVVNEQFF; CDR3nt: TGTGCCAGCAGCTTAACGTGGACTAGCGTTGTCAATGAGCAGTTCTTC
abundance: medium-sized; d_gene: TRBD2; v_gene: TRBV29-1; j_gene: TRBJ2-1; CDR3aa: CSVDRGLADYNEQFF; CDR3nt: TGCAGCGTTGACAGGGGACTAGCGGACTACAATGAGCAGTTCTTC
abundance: NA; d_gene: TRBD1; v_gene: TRBV4-2; j_gene: TRBJ1-6; CDR3aa: CASSQTGDSPLHF; CDR3nt: TGTGCCAGCAGCCAAACAGGGGATTCACCCCTCCACTTT
abundance: NA; d_gene: NA; v_gene: TRBV10-3; j_gene: TRBJ2-5; CDR3aa: CAISESTAQETQYF; CDR3nt: TGTGCCATCAGTGAGTCGACAGCTCAAGAGACCCAGTACTTC
abundance: NA; d_gene: NA; v_gene: TRBV12-3/TRBV12-4; j_gene: TRBJ1-2; CDR3aa: CASSLSDYGYTF; CDR3nt: TGTGCCAGCAGTTTATCCGACTATGGCTACACCTTC
abundance: NA; d_gene: TRBD2; v_gene: TRBV6-2/TRBV6-3; j_gene: TRBJ2-7; CDR3aa: CASSRTSGVSYEQYF; CDR3nt: TGTGCCAGCAGCCGGACTAGCGGGGTCTCCTATGAGCAGTACTTC
abundance: NA; d_gene: NA; v_gene: TRBV7-3; j_gene: TRBJ2-7; CDR3aa: CASSLAGHHVEQYF; CDR3nt: TGTGCCAGCAGCTTGGCGGGACACCACGTCGAGCAGTACTTC
abundance: NA; d_gene: NA; v_gene: TRBV6-1; j_gene: TRBJ2-3; CDR3aa: CASSEVAGTDTQYF; CDR3nt: TGTGCCAGCAGTGAAGTAGCGGGCACAGATACGCAGTATTTT
abundance: NA; d_gene: TRBD1; v_gene: TRBV29-1; j_gene: TRBJ1-1; CDR3aa: CSTGGMNTEAFF; CDR3nt: TGCAGTACAGGGGGGATGAACACTGAAGCTTTCTTT
abundance: NA; d_gene: NA; v_gene: TRBV29-1; j_gene: TRBJ1-1; CDR3aa: CSVDTGIGTVAFF; CDR3nt: TGCAGCGTTGATACAGGGATAGGGACTGTAGCTTTCTTT
abundance: NA; d_gene: NA; v_gene: TRBV5-1; j_gene: TRBJ2-1; CDR3aa: CASSLGVDNEQFF; CDR3nt: TGCGCCAGCAGCCTCGGCGTGGATAATGAGCAGTTCTTC
abundance: NA; d_gene: NA; v_gene: TRBV7-9; j_gene: TRBJ2-5; CDR3aa: CASSLRTASRRETQYF; CDR3nt: TGTGCCAGCAGTCTCCGAACCGCTAGTAGGCGAGAGACCCAGTACTTC